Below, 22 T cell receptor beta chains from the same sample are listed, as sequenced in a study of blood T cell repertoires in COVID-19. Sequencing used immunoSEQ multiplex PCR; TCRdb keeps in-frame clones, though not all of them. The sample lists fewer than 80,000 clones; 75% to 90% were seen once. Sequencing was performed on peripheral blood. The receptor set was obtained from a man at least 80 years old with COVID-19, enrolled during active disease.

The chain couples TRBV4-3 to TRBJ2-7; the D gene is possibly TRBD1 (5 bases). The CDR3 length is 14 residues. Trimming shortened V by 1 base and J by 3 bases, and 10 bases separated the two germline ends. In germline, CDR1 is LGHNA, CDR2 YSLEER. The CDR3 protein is CASSQGRRDYEQYF. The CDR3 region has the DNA TGCGCCAGCAGCCAAGGGCGCAGGGACTACGAGCAGTACTTC.

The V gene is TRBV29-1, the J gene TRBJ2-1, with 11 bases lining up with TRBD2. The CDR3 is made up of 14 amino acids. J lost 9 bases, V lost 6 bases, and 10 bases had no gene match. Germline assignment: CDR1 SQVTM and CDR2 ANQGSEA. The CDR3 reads CSVVSGGARVEQFF. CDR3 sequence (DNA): TGCAGCGTCGTTAGCGGGGGGGCCCGGGTTGAGCAGTTCTTC.

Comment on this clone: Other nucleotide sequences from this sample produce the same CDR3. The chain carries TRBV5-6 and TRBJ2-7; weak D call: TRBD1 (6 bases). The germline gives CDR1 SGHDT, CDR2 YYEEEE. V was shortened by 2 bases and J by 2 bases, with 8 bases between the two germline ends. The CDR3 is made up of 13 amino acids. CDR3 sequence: CASSFRGPYEQYF. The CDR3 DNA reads TGTGCCAGCAGCTTCAGGGGCCCCTACGAGCAGTACTTC.

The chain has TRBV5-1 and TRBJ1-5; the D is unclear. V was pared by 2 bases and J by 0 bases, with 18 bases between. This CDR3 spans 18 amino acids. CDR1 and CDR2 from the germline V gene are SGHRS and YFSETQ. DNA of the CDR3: TGCGCCAGCAGCTTTCGCCCCCGGGGAGCGGATAGCAATCAGCCCCAGCATTTT. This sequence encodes CASSFRPRGADSNQPQHF. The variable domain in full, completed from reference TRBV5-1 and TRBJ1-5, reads KAGVTQTPRYLIKTRGQQVTLSCSPISGHRSVSWYQQTPGQGLQFLFEYFSETQRNKGNFPGRFSGRQFSNSRSEMNVSTLELGDSALYLCASSFRPRGADSNQPQHFGDGTRLSIL.

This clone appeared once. Here the CDR3 DNA reads TGTGCCAGCAGCTTAGCCCGGGAATACGAGCAGTACTTC. Translation: CASSLAREYEQYF. The rearrangement joins TRBV7-2 to TRBJ2-7, with D possibly TRBD2 on 5 matching bases. The germline V gene encodes CDR1 SGHTA and CDR2 FQGNSA. There are 13 residues in the CDR3. V lost 0 bases, J lost 4 bases, and 7 bases lay in between.

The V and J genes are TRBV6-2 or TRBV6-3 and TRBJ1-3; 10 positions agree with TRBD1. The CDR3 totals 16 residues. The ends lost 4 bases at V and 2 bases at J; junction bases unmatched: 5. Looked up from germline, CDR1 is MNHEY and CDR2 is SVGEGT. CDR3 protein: CASSSPGQGPGNTIYF. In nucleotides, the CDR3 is TGTGCCAGCAGTTCGCCGGGACAGGGGCCTGGAAACACCATATATTTT.

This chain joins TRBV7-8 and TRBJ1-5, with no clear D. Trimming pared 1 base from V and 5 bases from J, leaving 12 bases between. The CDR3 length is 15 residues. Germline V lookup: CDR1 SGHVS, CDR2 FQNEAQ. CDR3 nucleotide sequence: TGTGCCAGCAGCTTAGGACTCCTACCCTATCAGCCCCAGCATTTT. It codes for CASSLGLLPYQPQHF.

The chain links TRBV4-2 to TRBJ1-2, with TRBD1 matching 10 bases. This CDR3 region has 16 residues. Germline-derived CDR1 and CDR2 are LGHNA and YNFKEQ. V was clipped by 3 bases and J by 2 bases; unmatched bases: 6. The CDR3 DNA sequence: TGTGCCAGCAGCCAGTCGGACAGGGGGGTAAACTATGGCTACACCTTC. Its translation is CASSQSDRGVNYGYTF.

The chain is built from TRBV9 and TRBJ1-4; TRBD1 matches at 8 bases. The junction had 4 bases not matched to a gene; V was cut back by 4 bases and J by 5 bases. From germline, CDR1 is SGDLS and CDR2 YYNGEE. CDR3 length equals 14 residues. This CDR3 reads CASSPGGGNEKLFF. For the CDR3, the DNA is TGTGCCAGCAGCCCAGGGGGCGGGAATGAAAAACTGTTTTTT.

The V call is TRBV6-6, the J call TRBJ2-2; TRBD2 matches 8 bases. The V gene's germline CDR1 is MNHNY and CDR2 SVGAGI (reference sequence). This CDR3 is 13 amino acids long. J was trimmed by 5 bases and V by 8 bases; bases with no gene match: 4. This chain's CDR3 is CASREGKTGELFF. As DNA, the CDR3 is TGTGCCAGCCGGGAGGGGAAGACCGGGGAGCTGTTTTTT.

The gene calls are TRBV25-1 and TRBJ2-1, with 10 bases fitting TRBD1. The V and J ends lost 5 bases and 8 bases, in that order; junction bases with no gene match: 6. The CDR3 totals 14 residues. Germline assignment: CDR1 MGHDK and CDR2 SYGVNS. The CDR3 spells CASSSRTGGDEQFF. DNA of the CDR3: TGTGCCAGCAGTTCTCGGACAGGGGGGGATGAGCAGTTCTTC.

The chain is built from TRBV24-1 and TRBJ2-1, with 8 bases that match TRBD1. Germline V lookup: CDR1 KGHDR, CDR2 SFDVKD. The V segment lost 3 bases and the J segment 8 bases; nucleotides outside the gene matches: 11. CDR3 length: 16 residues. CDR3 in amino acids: CATSDTGTGRSDEQFF. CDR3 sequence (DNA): TGTGCCACCAGTGATACCGGGACAGGCCGTTCTGATGAGCAGTTCTTC.

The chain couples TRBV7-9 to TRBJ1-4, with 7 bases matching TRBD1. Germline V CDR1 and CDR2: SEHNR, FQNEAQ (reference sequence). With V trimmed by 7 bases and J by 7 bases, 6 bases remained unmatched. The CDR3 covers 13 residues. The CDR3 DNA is TGTGCCAGCATAAGGGGGCAGGGTGAAAAACTGTTTTTT. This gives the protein CASIRGQGEKLFF.

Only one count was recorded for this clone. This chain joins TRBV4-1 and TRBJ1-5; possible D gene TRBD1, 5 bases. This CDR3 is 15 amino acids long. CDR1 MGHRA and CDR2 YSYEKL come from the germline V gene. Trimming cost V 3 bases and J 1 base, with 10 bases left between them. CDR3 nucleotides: TGCGCCAGCAGCCAGGCGGGGCAGAGCAATCAGCCCCAGCATTTT. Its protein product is CASSQAGQSNQPQHF.

The CDR3 region has the DNA TGTGCCAGCAGGCAGGGGGCCGGAAACACCATATATTTT. It is translated as CASRQGAGNTIYF. The chain recombines TRBV12-3 or TRBV12-4 with TRBJ1-3, with 8 positions matching TRBD1. This CDR3 contains 13 residues. Germline trimming cut 6 bases from V and 4 bases from J; bases unmatched to any gene: 2.

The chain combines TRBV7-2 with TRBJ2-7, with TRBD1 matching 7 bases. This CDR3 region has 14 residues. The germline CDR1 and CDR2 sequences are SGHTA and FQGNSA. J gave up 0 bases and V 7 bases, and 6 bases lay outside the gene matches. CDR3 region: CASTYRGSSYEQYF. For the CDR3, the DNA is TGTGCCAGCACCTACAGGGGCTCCTCCTACGAGCAGTACTTC.

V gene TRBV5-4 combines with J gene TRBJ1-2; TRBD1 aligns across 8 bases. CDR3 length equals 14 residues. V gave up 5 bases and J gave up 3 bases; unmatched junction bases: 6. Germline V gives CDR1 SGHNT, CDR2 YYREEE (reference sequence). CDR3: CASRSRGQDYGYTF. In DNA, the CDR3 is TGTGCCAGCAGAAGCAGGGGGCAAGACTATGGCTACACCTTC.

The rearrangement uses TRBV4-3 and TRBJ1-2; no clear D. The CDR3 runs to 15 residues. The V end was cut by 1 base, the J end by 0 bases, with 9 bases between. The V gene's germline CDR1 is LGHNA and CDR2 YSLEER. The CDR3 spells CASSQVRGSNYGYTF. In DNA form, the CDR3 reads TGCGCCAGCAGCCAAGTACGGGGTTCTAACTATGGCTACACCTTC.

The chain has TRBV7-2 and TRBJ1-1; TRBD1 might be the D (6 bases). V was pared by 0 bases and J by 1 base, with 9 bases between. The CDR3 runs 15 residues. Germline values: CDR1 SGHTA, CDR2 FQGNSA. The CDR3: CASSLAPGANTEAFF. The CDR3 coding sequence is TGTGCCAGCAGCTTAGCGCCAGGGGCGAACACTGAAGCTTTCTTT.

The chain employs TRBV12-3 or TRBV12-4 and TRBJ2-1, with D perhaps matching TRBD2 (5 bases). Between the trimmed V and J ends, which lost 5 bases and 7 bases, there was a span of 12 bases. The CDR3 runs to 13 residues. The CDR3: CASSLLTGNEQFF. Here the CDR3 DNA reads TGTGCCAGCAGTCTCCTAACGGGGAATGAGCAGTTCTTC.

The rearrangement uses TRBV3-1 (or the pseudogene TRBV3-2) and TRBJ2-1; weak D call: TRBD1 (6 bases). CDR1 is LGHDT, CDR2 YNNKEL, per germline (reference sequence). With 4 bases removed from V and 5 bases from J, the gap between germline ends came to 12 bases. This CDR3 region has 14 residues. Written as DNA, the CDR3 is TGTGCCAGCAGCCCCCTGGGGGCCCACAATGAGCAGTTCTTC. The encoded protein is CASSPLGAHNEQFF.

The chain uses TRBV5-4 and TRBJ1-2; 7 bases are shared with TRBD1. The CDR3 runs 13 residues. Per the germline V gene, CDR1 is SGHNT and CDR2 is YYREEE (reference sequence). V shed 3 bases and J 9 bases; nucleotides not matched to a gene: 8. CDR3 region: CASSSGTDFSYTF. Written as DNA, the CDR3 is TGTGCCAGCAGCTCCGGGACAGACTTCAGCTACACCTTC.